These T cell receptor beta chains were read from a single sample in a study of vaccination and CD4 T cells after COVID-19. One entry per CDR3 protein, called by TCRdb with MiXCR from the PCR reads. This sample has about 8,100 distinct CDR3 sequences, with more than 50% found just once. These receptors have no known antigen. Sequencing used CD4+ T cells from blood, cultured in vitro. The receptor source for this set is a human donor who had recovered from COVID-19. CDR3s include the opening cysteine and the closing phenylalanine or tryptophan. A D gene is named only where the DNA matches it firmly. The listing skips clone size in some rows; elsewhere it reads once, few, many or a size class.

D gene	V gene	clone size	J gene	CDR3 protein	CDR3 DNA
-	TRBV20-1	-	TRBJ2-7	CSASRAYEQYF	TGCAGTGCTAGTAGAGCCTACGAGCAGTACTTC
-	TRBV20-1	large	TRBJ1-6	CSAPLLGPAGASSYNSPLHF	TGCAGTGCTCCCCTTCTCGGACCCGCGGGGGCGAGCTCCTATAATTCACCCCTCCACTTT
TRBD2	TRBV24-1	-	TRBJ2-5	CATSDPRGTSGRETQYF	TGTGCCACCAGTGACCCGAGGGGGACTAGCGGGAGGGAGACCCAGTACTTC
TRBD2	TRBV7-2	few	TRBJ2-7	CASSLMGLGFYEQYF	TGTGCCAGCAGCTTAATGGGACTAGGATTCTACGAGCAGTACTTC
-	TRBV19	few	TRBJ2-4	CASRGWVGAKNIQYF	TGTGCCAGTAGGGGCTGGGTGGGAGCCAAAAACATTCAGTACTTC
TRBD2	TRBV9	-	TRBJ2-1	CASSVELAGVDEQFF	TGTGCCAGCAGCGTTGAACTAGCGGGAGTCGATGAGCAGTTCTTC
TRBD2	TRBV10-2	-	TRBJ2-1	CASGRARKEQFF	TGCGCCAGCGGGAGGGCCCGGAAGGAGCAGTTCTTC
TRBD2	TRBV5-1	-	TRBJ2-3	CASSLSGTSSADTQYF	TGCGCCAGCAGCCTGTCCGGGACTAGTTCAGCAGATACGCAGTATTTT
TRBD2	TRBV2	-	TRBJ2-7	CASSEGLADEQYF	TGTGCCAGCAGTGAGGGACTAGCGGACGAGCAGTACTTC
-	TRBV7-9	-	TRBJ1-2	CASSLMARGYTF	TGTGCCAGCAGCTTAATGGCGCGGGGCTACACCTTC
TRBD2	TRBV20-1	-	TRBJ2-1	CSASRVAGYNEQFF	TGCAGTGCTAGTCGGGTAGCGGGGTACAATGAGCAGTTCTTC
-	TRBV20-1	-	TRBJ1-4	CSAVAGGWQEKLFF	TGCAGTGCTGTAGCCGGGGGGTGGCAGGAAAAACTGTTTTTT
-	TRBV11-3	-	TRBJ1-1	CASSLVLTGAVNTEAFF	TGTGCCAGCAGCTTAGTACTCACGGGGGCAGTGAACACTGAAGCTTTCTTT
TRBD2	TRBV6-2/TRBV6-3	-	TRBJ2-1	CASSYSRLRGGSYNEQFF	TGTGCCAGCAGTTACTCGAGGCTACGGGGGGGGTCCTACAATGAGCAGTTCTTC
TRBD1	TRBV20-1	few	TRBJ1-2	CSATTGGRLYGYTF	TGCAGTGCGACAACAGGGGGCAGACTCTATGGCTACACCTTC
TRBD1	TRBV30	-	TRBJ1-1	CAWRAGTAEAFF	TGTGCCTGGAGGGCTGGGACAGCAGAAGCTTTCTTT
-	TRBV6-1	-	TRBJ1-4	CASRRQYSAGLEKLFF	TGTGCCAGCAGACGACAATACAGTGCAGGACTCGAAAAACTGTTTTTT
TRBD1	TRBV2	few	TRBJ2-7	CASRDRGLGEQYF	TGTGCCAGCAGGGACAGGGGGCTGGGCGAGCAGTACTTC
-	TRBV6-2/TRBV6-3	-	TRBJ2-5	CASSHLAASQETQYF	TGTGCCAGCAGCCACCTTGCGGCAAGCCAAGAGACCCAGTACTTC
TRBD1	TRBV20-1	-	TRBJ1-2	CSAPSGTVFYGYTF	TGCAGTGCCCCGAGCGGGACAGTCTTCTATGGCTACACCTTC
-	TRBV7-3	-	TRBJ1-1	CASSLEGSMNTEAFF	TGTGCCAGCAGCTTAGAAGGTTCCATGAACACTGAAGCTTTCTTT
-	TRBV4-2	few	TRBJ2-5	CASSQDLGKGETQYF	TGTGCCAGCAGCCAAGATTTAGGGAAGGGAGAGACCCAGTACTTC
TRBD1	TRBV20-1	-	TRBJ1-1	CSARLAGGMGAFF	TGCAGTGCTAGATTGGCAGGGGGAATGGGAGCTTTCTTT
TRBD2	TRBV5-4	once	TRBJ2-7	CASSLGPASGGYEQYF	TGTGCCAGCAGCTTGGGTCCCGCTAGCGGGGGCTACGAGCAGTACTTC
TRBD1	TRBV10-3	-	TRBJ1-1	CAICETGRTEAFF	TGTGCCATCTGTGAGACAGGGCGCACTGAAGCTTTCTTT
-	TRBV19	-	TRBJ1-6	CASRPRDNSPLHF	TGTGCCAGTAGGCCTCGGGACAATTCACCCCTCCACTTT
TRBD2	TRBV7-6	-	TRBJ2-5	CASSLAGTQYF	TGTGCCAGCAGCCTAGCGGGGACCCAGTACTTC
TRBD1	TRBV6-2/TRBV6-3	-	TRBJ2-5	CASSSRTGKETQYF	TGTGCCAGCAGTTCAAGGACAGGGAAAGAGACCCAGTACTTC
TRBD1	TRBV7-6	-	TRBJ2-7	CASSITGGTEQYF	TGTGCCAGCAGCATCACAGGGGGCACCGAGCAGTACTTC
-	TRBV20-1	-	TRBJ2-3	CSASTGGDTDTQYF	TGCAGTGCTAGTACTGGCGGGGACACAGATACGCAGTATTTT
-	TRBV2	large	TRBJ1-5	CASSGRGAGQPQHF	TGTGCCAGCAGTGGTAGGGGGGCCGGTCAGCCCCAGCATTTT
TRBD2	TRBV6-1	-	TRBJ2-2	CASSGTAGVLTGELFF	TGTGCCAGCAGTGGGACCGCGGGAGTATTGACCGGGGAGCTGTTTTTT
-	TRBV6-1	hyperexpanded	TRBJ1-1	CASSVTRNTEAFF	TGTGCCAGCAGCGTAACACGGAACACTGAAGCTTTCTTT
-	TRBV20-1	-	TRBJ2-1	CSASGWEHNEQFF	TGCAGTGCTAGCGGTTGGGAGCACAATGAGCAGTTCTTC
-	TRBV20-1	few	TRBJ1-2	CSARDQRGITGYTF	TGCAGTGCTAGAGATCAAAGGGGAATCACTGGCTACACCTTC
TRBD1	TRBV2	-	TRBJ1-4	CASSGTGAFGKLFF	TGTGCCAGCAGTGGGACAGGGGCCTTTGGAAAACTGTTTTTT